A selection of T cell receptor beta chains follows, all from one sample in a study of OX40 agonist ivuxolimab in advanced cancers. The data were produced by immunoSEQ multiplex PCR, yet TCRdb's version contains in-frame clones alone and is incomplete. The sample consists of tens of thousands of clones, over 75% of them appearing once. The sequencing used CD4+ or CD8+ T cells sorted from blood, collected in a trial of the OX40 agonist ivuxolimab. Receptors were obtained from an adult with an advanced solid tumor such as melanoma, head and neck, liver or kidney cancer. The CDR3 runs from the conserved cysteine through the conserved F or W. The order of the fields is CDR3 protein, CDR3 DNA, clone size, V gene, J gene, D gene. The D gene is left open where the match is weak. Rows may omit the clone size; those that give it use once, few, many or a size class.

CDR3aa: CASSLGLGPYEQYF; CDR3nt: TGCGCCAGCAGCTTGGGCCTGGGTCCTTACGAGCAGTACTTC; abundance: NA; v_gene: TRBV5-1; j_gene: TRBJ2-7; d_gene: NA
CDR3aa: CSVRSEGSHGYTF; CDR3nt: TGCAGCGTAAGAAGTGAGGGGTCTCATGGCTACACCTTC; abundance: NA; v_gene: TRBV29-1; j_gene: TRBJ1-2; d_gene: NA
CDR3aa: CAWSRLTVQGARGYTF; CDR3nt: TGTGCCTGGAGTCGTCTAACCGTCCAGGGGGCGCGTGGCTACACCTTC; abundance: NA; v_gene: TRBV30; j_gene: TRBJ1-2; d_gene: TRBD1
CDR3aa: CASSATGGTSGYTF; CDR3nt: TGTGCCAGTAGTGCCACAGGGGGCACCTCTGGCTACACCTTC; abundance: NA; v_gene: TRBV19; j_gene: TRBJ1-2; d_gene: TRBD1
CDR3aa: CSVVGPSRGRNEQYF; CDR3nt: TGCAGCGTTGTAGGTCCCTCGAGGGGGCGAAACGAGCAGTACTTC; abundance: NA; v_gene: TRBV29-1; j_gene: TRBJ2-7; d_gene: TRBD1
CDR3aa: CASSPQTSGKSYEQYF; CDR3nt: TGTGCCAGCAGCCCCCAGACTAGCGGGAAATCCTACGAGCAGTACTTC; abundance: NA; v_gene: TRBV7-9; j_gene: TRBJ2-7; d_gene: TRBD2
CDR3aa: CASSTVAGPPQFF; CDR3nt: TGTGCCAGCAGCACCGTAGCGGGACCCCCTCAGTTCTTC; abundance: NA; v_gene: TRBV7-3; j_gene: TRBJ2-1; d_gene: TRBD2
CDR3aa: CASLSTTDVNTGELFF; CDR3nt: TGCGCCAGCCTATCTACAACGGACGTAAACACCGGGGAGCTGTTTTTT; abundance: once; v_gene: TRBV5-1; j_gene: TRBJ2-2; d_gene: NA
CDR3aa: CASSTPRVGNYGYTF; CDR3nt: TGTGCCAGCAGTACACCCAGGGTGGGGAACTATGGCTACACCTTC; abundance: once; v_gene: TRBV28; j_gene: TRBJ1-2; d_gene: NA
CDR3aa: CASSLGETGGELFF; CDR3nt: TGTGCCAGCAGCTTAGGGGAGACAGGGGGCGAACTGTTTTTT; abundance: NA; v_gene: TRBV7-9; j_gene: TRBJ1-4; d_gene: TRBD1
CDR3aa: CASSLYQKTDTQYF; CDR3nt: TGTGCCAGCAGCTTGTACCAGAAGACAGATACGCAGTATTTT; abundance: NA; v_gene: TRBV5-5; j_gene: TRBJ2-3; d_gene: NA
CDR3aa: CASSLASEQNIQYF; CDR3nt: TGTGCCAGCAGCTTAGCGTCGGAGCAGAACATTCAGTACTTC; abundance: NA; v_gene: TRBV7-9; j_gene: TRBJ2-4; d_gene: NA
CDR3aa: CSVADFDNQPQHF; CDR3nt: TGCAGCGTTGCGGATTTCGACAATCAGCCCCAGCATTTT; abundance: NA; v_gene: TRBV29-1; j_gene: TRBJ1-5; d_gene: NA